Presented here are 30 T cell receptor beta chains from one specimen sequenced in a study of cytomegalovirus exposure and HLA in healthy donors. The PCR used 60 Vbeta and 13 Jbeta primers. Here immunoSEQ multiplex PCR was the method, and the copy in TCRdb shows in-frame clones only, minus some. The repertoire holds 160,000 or so clones, with 70% to 80% as singletons. The material sequenced was PBMCs. The source is a man aged 40-49 years in good health and CMV-seronegative.

The chain couples TRBV27 to TRBJ2-7; unclear D gene. The germline V and J ends were trimmed by 3 bases and 2 bases, with 11 bases remaining between them. This CDR3 contains 14 residues. The germline V gene encodes CDR1 MNHEY and CDR2 SMNVEV (reference sequence). The CDR3 region is CASSFSIPAYEQYF. In DNA form, the CDR3 reads TGTGCCAGCAGTTTTAGCATTCCCGCCTACGAGCAGTACTTC.

This rearrangement joins TRBV11-3 to TRBJ2-7; a possible D gene is TRBD2 (5 bases). The germline gives CDR1 SGHNT, CDR2 YENEEA. This CDR3 contains 14 residues. V lost 3 bases and J lost 7, with 16 bases in between. The CDR3 sequence: CASSLNPTAGEQYF. The CDR3 DNA follows: TGTGCCAGCAGCTTGAACCCAACGGCGGGTGAGCAGTACTTC. Full variable domain (rest looked up from reference TRBV11-3 and TRBJ2-7): EAGVVQSPRYKIIEKKQPVAFWCNPISGHNTLYWYLQNLGQGPELLIRYENEEAVDDSQLPKDRFSAERLKGVDSTLKIQPAELGDSAVYLCASSLNPTAGEQYFGPGTRLTVT.

This rearrangement joins TRBV20-1 to TRBJ2-1, with 7 bases matching TRBD2. V shed 6 bases and J 8 bases; nucleotides not matched to a gene: 4. In germline, CDR1 is DFQATT, CDR2 SNEGSKA (reference sequence). The length of the CDR3 is 11 residues. CDR3 in amino acids: CSAQAGDEQFF. CDR3 nucleotides: TGCAGTGCCCAGGCGGGGGATGAGCAGTTCTTC.

The chain employs TRBV14 and TRBJ2-6; 7 nucleotides align to TRBD1. Germline V gene sequence: CDR1 SGHDN, CDR2 FVKESK. Unmatched junction bases numbered 9, after V lost 4 bases and J lost 0 bases. The CDR3 has 18 amino acids. The CDR3 spells CASSPGQILLSGANVLTF. CDR3 nucleotide sequence: TGTGCCAGCAGCCCGGGACAGATTCTACTCTCTGGGGCCAACGTCCTGACTTTC.

The V call is TRBV5-1, the J call TRBJ2-5; the match to TRBD1 covers 8 bases. Per the germline V gene, CDR1 is SGHRS and CDR2 is YFSETQ. Losses at the gene ends were 0 bases for V and 1 base for J; bases not matched to a gene: 2. This CDR3 has 15 amino acids. This chain's CDR3 is CASSLGGTGQETQYF. The CDR3 DNA is TGCGCCAGCAGCTTGGGAGGGACAGGCCAAGAGACCCAGTACTTC.

V and J are TRBV18 and TRBJ2-7, with TRBD2 matching 9 bases. The germline V gene encodes CDR1 KGHSH and CDR2 LQKENI. V was clipped by 3 bases and J by 5 bases; unmatched bases: 5. The CDR3 totals 14 residues. The CDR3 loop reads CASSPSGRANEQYF. The CDR3 DNA sequence: TGTGCCAGCTCACCTAGCGGGAGAGCGAACGAGCAGTACTTC.

The rearrangement links TRBV28 to TRBJ2-7, with a tentative D call TRBD1 (6 bases). V lost 6 bases, J lost 4 bases, and 13 bases lay in between. This CDR3 is built from 13 residues. Germline V CDR1 and CDR2: MDHEN, SYDVKM. CDR3 in DNA: TGTGCCAGCAGGAACAGGGTAAATTACGAGCAGTACTTC. Amino acids: CASRNRVNYEQYF.

The J gene is TRBJ2-2, the V gene TRBV7-2, with D maybe TRBD2 (5 bases). The CDR3 spans 14 residues. Germline-derived CDR1 and CDR2 are SGHTA and FQGNSA. Trimming cost V 5 bases and J 7 bases, with 14 bases left between them. CDR3 DNA: TGTGCCAGCAGCCGTGGACTGATTGACGGGGAGCTGTTTTTT. This codes for CASSRGLIDGELFF.

The J gene is TRBJ2-1, the V gene TRBV19, with 8 bases fitting TRBD2. The V gene's germline CDR1 is LNHDA and CDR2 SQIVND (reference sequence). The CDR3 is made up of 16 amino acids. V lost 8 bases and J lost 5; bases outside the gene matches: 14. Written as DNA, the CDR3 is TGTGCCAGTCCCTCCCCAACTAGCGGAAGCGACAATGAGCAGTTCTTC. Protein sequence: CASPSPTSGSDNEQFF. Filled out from reference TRBV19 and TRBJ2-1, the complete variable domain reads DGGITQSPKYLFRKEGQNVTLSCEQNLNHDAMYWYRQDPGQGLRLIYYSQIVNDFQKGDIAEGYSVSREKKESFPLTVTSAQKNPTAFYLCASPSPTSGSDNEQFFGPGTRLTVL.

The V call is TRBV23-1, the J call TRBJ2-5, with a weak D call TRBD2 (5 bases). TRBV23-1 is noted as an ORF with a role that remains uncertain. Between the trimmed V and J ends, which lost 0 bases and 3 bases, there was a span of 8 bases. The CDR3 spans 14 residues. CDR3 in amino acids: CASSQSTGEETQYF. CDR3 DNA: TGCGCCAGCAGTCAATCAACCGGGGAAGAGACCCAGTACTTC.

Only a few counts were recorded for this clone. J is TRBJ1-2 and V is TRBV5-1; D might be TRBD1 (6 bases). The CDR3 runs 15 residues. V was clipped by 0 bases and J by 4 bases, with 13 bases between them. Germline CDR1 SGHRS, CDR2 YFSETQ. The CDR3 here is CASSLEGGRAYGYTF. The DNA for the CDR3 is TGCGCCAGCAGCTTGGAAGGGGGGAGGGCCTATGGCTACACCTTC.

This clone was seen just once. The rearrangement joins TRBV28 to TRBJ2-3; 8 nucleotides agree with TRBD2. The J segment lost 6 bases and the V segment lost 6 bases, leaving 14 bases of the junction unmatched. CDR3 length: 16 amino acids. Germline values: CDR1 MDHEN, CDR2 SYDVKM. CDR3 coding DNA: TGTGCCAGCAGCCGCCTCGACAGCGGGGGAGTGGATACGCAGTATTTT. Translated: CASSRLDSGGVDTQYF.

The rearrangement uses TRBV27 and TRBJ2-3, with 8 bases that match TRBD2. There are 15 residues in the CDR3. Germline trimming cut 8 bases from V and 2 bases from J; bases unmatched to any gene: 9. The germline V gene has CDR1 MNHEY and CDR2 SMNVEV (reference sequence). The CDR3 DNA reads as TGTGCCAGCCAAAGGACTAGCAGGAACACAGATACGCAGTATTTT. Translated, it gives CASQRTSRNTDTQYF.

This clone appeared a few times. The chain employs TRBV5-1 and TRBJ1-5, with no clear D. The CDR3 runs 15 residues. The V end lost 0 bases, the J end lost 3 bases, and 10 bases lay between the germline ends. CDR1 is SGHRS, CDR2 YFSETQ, per germline. CDR3 bases: TGCGCCAGCAGCTTGGATGGCGGATCCAATCAGCCCCAGCATTTT. This codes for CASSLDGGSNQPQHF.

J is TRBJ2-5 and V is TRBV7-8; 12 bases line up with TRBD2. This CDR3 contains 16 residues. V lost 0 bases, J lost 4 bases, and 3 bases stayed unmatched. CDR1 and CDR2 (germline): SGHVS, FQNEAQ. CDR3 residues: CASSLARLAGVETQYF. Written as DNA, the CDR3 is TGTGCCAGCAGCTTAGCGAGACTAGCGGGAGTAGAGACCCAGTACTTC.

This clone has just a few counts. The gene calls are TRBV27 and TRBJ2-7; the D is unclear. Between the trimmed V and J ends, which lost 7 bases and 0 bases, there was a span of 10 bases. The CDR3 totals 13 residues. The germline CDR1 and CDR2 sequences are MNHEY and SMNVEV (reference sequence). CDR3 in DNA: TGTGCCAGCAAGGTGGGCAGCTCCTACGAGCAGTACTTC. It specifies CASKVGSSYEQYF.

The V and J genes are TRBV28 and TRBJ2-7; a weak D match, TRBD1 (5 bases). With 6 bases removed from V and 7 bases from J, the gap between germline ends came to 13 bases. The germline V gene has CDR1 MDHEN and CDR2 SYDVKM. The CDR3 is 12 residues long. DNA for the CDR3: TGTGCCAGCAGAGAAGGGGTGAGGGAGCAGTACTTC. It yields the protein CASREGVREQYF.

The chain couples TRBV29-1 to TRBJ2-5; D is possibly TRBD1 (6 bases). Germline V CDR1 and CDR2: SQVTM, ANQGSEA. Deletions cut 8 bases from V and 2 bases from J, with 18 bases between. The CDR3 totals 14 residues. CDR3 protein: CSLSLGGWQETQYF. In nucleotides, the CDR3 is TGCAGCTTATCCCTAGGGGGATGGCAAGAGACCCAGTACTTC.

CDR3 coding DNA: TGTGCCAGTAGTACCCGACAGGGGGCCTTGGGTGAGCAGTACTTC. Translating gives CASSTRQGALGEQYF. The chain has TRBV19 and TRBJ2-7; TRBD1 matches at 10 bases. CDR1 LNHDA and CDR2 SQIVND come from the germline V gene (reference sequence). With 4 bases clipped from V and 7 bases from J, the junction kept 10 bases outside the gene matches. This CDR3 has 15 amino acids.

The chain couples TRBV19 to TRBJ2-1; 9 nucleotides align to TRBD2. The CDR3 runs 16 residues. The V gene's germline CDR1 is LNHDA and CDR2 SQIVND (reference sequence). V shed 5 bases and J 4 bases; nucleotides not matched to a gene: 9. Written as DNA, the CDR3 is TGTGCCAGTAGTCTTTTTAGCGGGAGTTGGTACAATGAGCAGTTCTTC. The encoded protein is CASSLFSGSWYNEQFF.

V and J are TRBV4-1 and TRBJ2-7; 9 bases align to TRBD2. V dropped 1 base and J dropped 4; count of bases not matched to a gene: 8. This CDR3 is 16 amino acids long. The germline V gene encodes CDR1 MGHRA and CDR2 YSYEKL. The CDR3 here is CASSQVGASGTYEQYF. In DNA form, the CDR3 reads TGCGCCAGCAGCCAAGTTGGAGCTAGCGGGACGTACGAGCAGTACTTC.

The CDR3 nucleotides read TGTGCCAGCAGGCACAGCTCTGGGGCCAACGTCCTGACTTTC. It encodes CASRHSSGANVLTF. The chain recombines TRBV2 with TRBJ2-6; D gene ambiguous. CDR1 is SNHLY and CDR2 is FYNNEI in the germline V gene. Deletions cut 6 bases from V and 0 bases from J, with 6 bases between. This CDR3 spans 14 amino acids.

V usage is TRBV13 and J usage is TRBJ2-7, with D perhaps matching TRBD1 (5 bases). V shed 3 bases and J shed 3 bases, with 12 bases lying between them. Germline V gene data show CDR1 as PRHDT and CDR2 as FYEKMQ (reference sequence). This CDR3 is 14 amino acids long. CDR3 sequence reads: CASSFGRAYYEQYF. CDR3 sequence (DNA): TGTGCCAGCAGCTTCGGCAGGGCTTACTACGAGCAGTACTTC.

This clone was counted a few times. This chain connects TRBV19 to TRBJ2-1; TRBD2 matches 8 bases. The V gene's germline CDR1 is LNHDA and CDR2 SQIVND (reference sequence). V shed 2 bases, J shed 8 bases, and the junction held 8 bases outside the gene matches. The CDR3 loop spans 15 amino acids. CDR3 residues: CASSISAGVPHEQFF. CDR3 DNA: TGTGCCAGTAGTATATCAGCGGGAGTTCCCCATGAGCAGTTCTTC.

The chain employs TRBV10-3 and TRBJ2-1; 9 bases line up with TRBD2. Germline V lookup: CDR1 ENHRY, CDR2 SYGVKD. This CDR3 is built from 17 residues. Germline trimming cut 2 bases from V and 7 bases from J; bases unmatched to any gene: 12. The CDR3 sequence is CAISESASGTLGNEQFF. The CDR3 bases are TGTGCCATCAGTGAGAGCGCTAGCGGGACCCTGGGGAATGAGCAGTTCTTC.

This clone was observed once. The chain has TRBV2 and TRBJ2-1, with TRBD2 matching 14 bases. J was trimmed by 13 bases and V by 7 bases; bases with no gene match: 9. The germline V gene encodes CDR1 SNHLY and CDR2 FYNNEI. The CDR3 is 14 residues long. In DNA form, the CDR3 reads TGTGCCAGCAAACAGGGACTAGCGGGAGCTTACCAGTTCTTC. Translation gives CASKQGLAGAYQFF.

This sequence joins TRBV7-8 and TRBJ2-5; 8 bases are a match to TRBD2. This CDR3 has 15 residues. Germline V gives CDR1 SGHVS, CDR2 FQNEAQ. Losses at the gene ends were 5 bases for V and 4 bases for J; bases not matched to a gene: 9. CDR3: CASSRDRLAGETQYF. In nucleotides, the CDR3 is TGTGCCAGCAGCCGTGACAGGCTAGCGGGAGAGACCCAGTACTTC.

The rearrangement links TRBV4-2 to TRBJ2-7; possibly TRBD2 for D (6 bases). Per germline, CDR1 LGHNA and CDR2 YNFKEQ. The V end lost 3 bases, the J end lost 6 bases, and 9 bases lay between the germline ends. The CDR3 extends over 12 amino acids. CDR3 DNA sequence: TGTGCCAGCAGCCAGGGGGGAGCCGAGCAGTACTTC. Protein product: CASSQGGAEQYF.

The chain combines TRBV5-4 with TRBJ2-5; TRBD2 matches 10 bases. The CDR3 contains 15 residues. From germline, CDR1 is SGHNT and CDR2 YYREEE (reference sequence). With 1 base clipped from V and 5 bases from J, the junction kept 5 bases outside the gene matches. CDR3 sequence (DNA): TGTGCCAGCAGCTTGACTAGCGGGGTGGGGGAGACCCAGTACTTC. Its protein is CASSLTSGVGETQYF.

The rearrangement links TRBV20-1 to TRBJ2-5; possibly TRBD2 for D (5 bases). The CDR3 runs 11 residues. Germline lookup yields CDR1 DFQATT and CDR2 SNEGSKA (reference sequence). V lost 6 bases to trimming and J lost 12 bases, with 17 bases between them. Written as DNA, the CDR3 is TGCAGTGCCACGACTGGACTCCTGGAGTACTTC. It is translated as CSATTGLLEYF.